This T cell receptor beta chain is drawn from a study of early T cells in non-severe SARS-CoV-2 infection. Study summary: Chains were not paired, and sequencing was done on bulk RNA from unsorted whole blood. Regarding the study as a whole: A preference for anti-spike CD8 responses marked VDJdb matching, which missed private and CD4 specificities.

This clonotype was observed many times. The antigen is undetermined. TCRdb ran MiXCR on the 5' RACE reads and lists one entry per CDR3 protein. Altogether tens of thousands of distinct CDR3 sequences are present, about 6% being singletons, with the ten largest covering roughly 6.9%. The source of this sequence is an adult who was a healthcare worker with PCR-confirmed SARS-CoV-2 infection or an uninfected control (not recorded which). The sequences come from whole blood, collected at baseline.

The DNA for the CDR3 is TGTGCCAGCAGCCCAGACGTCGAGACCCAGTACTTC. It specifies CASSPDVETQYF. The V gene is TRBV7-2, the J gene TRBJ2-5; D is undetermined. The CDR3 loop spans 12 amino acids. V shed 5 bases and J shed 5 bases, with 9 bases lying between them. From germline, CDR1 is SGHTA and CDR2 FQGNSA.